At least ten counts were recorded for the clone carrying this T cell receptor (beta chain). The antigen remains unidentified. TCRdb re-analysed the RACE reads in MiXCR, keeping a single row per CDR3 protein. The repertoire holds approximately 57,000 distinct CDR3 sequences, approximately 8.6% seen once, with more than 10% in the top ten. These data belong to a study of human T cells and chemical hapten exposure. Time point noted: patch test 1, 2 weeks after DPC sensitization. Treatment in this sample: therapeutic diphenylcyclopropenone sensitization with weekly scalp DPC. Patients had alopecia, were aged 18 to 70, and were not pregnant. The total RNA was obtained from whole blood that was not fractionated. Study conclusions and caveats: The formation of large CDR3 similarity clusters by expanded TCRs significantly exceeded that of controls.

The V gene's germline CDR1 is DFQATT and CDR2 SNEGSKA (reference sequence). The CDR3 covers 15 residues. The V gene lost 0 bases and the J gene lost 7 bases, with 16 bases spanning the gap. The J gene is TRBJ2-1, the V gene TRBV20-1; D remains unclear. This receptor was identified in a woman aged 40 to 55 with alopecia areata. Some clones in this sample may be carry-over from other donors' samples. The sample here was whole blood, taken in connection with sensitization to the hapten diphenylcyclopropenone (DPC). In DNA form, the CDR3 reads TGCAGTGCTAGAGATTTACCCATCCTCGGAAATGAGCAGTTCTTC. Protein product: CSARDLPILGNEQFF.